This TCR beta chain was obtained from a study of blood T cells in healthy people across ages (dated by TCRdb to between 2014 and 2016). As for the study more broadly: In model experiments, roughly one uniquely barcoded TCR beta cDNA molecule per two T cells was captured by template switching. Using deep sequencing normalized with unique cDNA molecular identifiers, the study measured how TCR beta repertoire diversity changes with age. Four age groups were formed from the donors: young (average about 17 years), middle-aged (approximately 39), aged (around 68) and long-lived (82). To avoid experimental bias, donors of different ages were spread randomly across the sequencing lanes. Two additional independent replicas of 1 million unique cDNA reads from the same blood draw were analyzed for two donors (one aged 18 to 30 and one aged 80 or older).

This clonotype was counted a few times. Its antigen is currently not known. Base quality data are lacking; no much larger clone is found one base away. The CDR3 numbers 13 residues from cysteine through phenylalanine. The CDR3 DNA has 39 bases and is translated from base 1. Trimming removed 2 bases from V and 9 bases from J, leaving 14 bases between the germline ends. Libraries were constructed by 5' RACE. A second PCR of roughly 7 to 12 cycles was run with a J-beta primer mix and a sample-barcoded 5' primer. Each TCR beta cDNA molecule received a unique molecular identifier from a template-switch 5' adaptor carrying 12 random nucleotides. Each sample yielded at least 2.5 million CDR3-containing paired-end reads. First-strand cDNA was synthesized from all RNA with the Mint cDNA synthesis kit, primed by a TRBC-specific oligonucleotide. After uracil-DNA glycosylase treatment, a first 18-cycle PCR used universal primers M1SS and BC2_uni_R on all cDNA. In the authors' own workflow: Each sample was normalized by randomly selecting 1 million high-quality reads, each carrying a distinct molecular identifier. Reads with shared molecular identifiers were discarded instead of being binned into consensus sequences. MiTCR, with a Q25 quality threshold and the strictest error-elimination algorithm, was used for CDR3 identification, clonotype clustering and error correction. A nonparametric unseen species model with Euler transformation was used to estimate a lower bound on total TCR beta diversity. TCRdb reworked the public reads: Q25 trimming with fastp, MiXCR clone assembly, productive beta chains retained. Rows matching on CDR3 protein sequence are summarized as one entry with the most common DNA and genes. The V and J calls were determined by TCRdb, not by the authors. In this sample the table shows fewer than 2,000,000 distinct CDR3 sequences, roughly 43% of which occur a single time. In total, the top ten clones hold 20% to 25% of the sample.

Paper-wide results and their limitations: The long-lived group showed more naive CD4+ T cells, fewer expanded clones and increased TCR diversity than the aged group, suggesting age selection. Because profiling used bulk unsorted PBMCs, naive and antigen-experienced compartments could not be compared conclusively. A strong correlation was found between observed TCR beta diversity and the percentage of naive T cells measured by flow cytometry. Because the CMV infection status of the donors was unknown, age-related changes in expanded clonotypes may potentially have been confounded. As age increased, observed TCR beta diversity per million T cells dropped in a roughly linear way, and a significant reduction was already evident by age roughly 36. Estimates of total diversity based on one million sequenced T cells were considered lower bounds and underestimates.

The donors were under 40 Caucasian individuals from Russia, aged 6 to 90 years, who were systemically healthy. Each donor gave about 11 milliliters of peripheral blood, drawn into EDTA-treated Vacutainer tubes. Ficoll-Paque density-gradient centrifugation was used to isolate PBMCs, with at least 7 million per sample. Trizol reagent was used to extract total RNA from PBMCs, with at least 5 micrograms per sample. For every donor, flow cytometry on a PBMC aliquot measured the percentage of naive CD45RAhigh/CD27high T cells. This clonotype was sampled from a human donor in good health. The sample comprised blood. This chain joins TRBV12-3 or TRBV12-4 to TRBJ2-7; TRBD1 is a weak D gene call, 7 bases matching. In nucleotide form, the sequence is TGTGCCAGCAGTTTACAGGGGGGTACTCCGCAGTACTTC. Translated, this is CASSLQGGTPQYF.